The entry that follows covers one T cell receptor (beta chain) sequence. What it binds is not known. The CDR3 runs 13 residues. CDR1 is ENHRY and CDR2 is SYGVKD in the germline V gene. Trimming took 6 bases from V and 1 from J, leaving 7 bases between them. Using immunoSEQ multiplex PCR, the repertoire was profiled, and TCRdb retains in-frame clones only, with some absent. The data hold about 1 million clones, with about 76% observed a single time. The sample belongs to a study of shared clonotypes between healthy human individuals. General observations from the study: Relative to memory subsets, naive subsets generally showed larger estimated richness.

This receptor was identified in a man aged 18 to 30 in good health. The sequencing sample was made of memory CD4+ T cells sorted from blood. Subset noted: CD45RA-negative fraction. The rearrangement uses TRBV10-3 and TRBJ1-5; D is perhaps TRBD1 (5 bases). The CDR3 DNA reads TGTGCCATCAGCAGGGAGAGCAATCAGCCCCAGCATTTT. It encodes CAISRESNQPQHF.